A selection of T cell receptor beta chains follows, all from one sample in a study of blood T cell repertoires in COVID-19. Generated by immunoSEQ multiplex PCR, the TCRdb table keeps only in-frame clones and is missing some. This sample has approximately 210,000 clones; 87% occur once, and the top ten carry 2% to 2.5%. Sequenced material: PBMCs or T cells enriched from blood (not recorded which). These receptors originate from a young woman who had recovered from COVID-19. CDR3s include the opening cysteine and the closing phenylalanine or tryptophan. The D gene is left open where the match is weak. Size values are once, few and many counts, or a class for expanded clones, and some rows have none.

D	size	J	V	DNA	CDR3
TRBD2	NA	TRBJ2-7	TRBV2	TGTGCCAGCAGGGCTCGACTAGCCCAAAGTCAGGAGCAGTACTTC	CASRARLAQSQEQYF
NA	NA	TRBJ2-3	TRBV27	TGTGCCAGCAGTATAAGCCGGTCCCAAGATACGCAGTATTTT	CASSISRSQDTQYF
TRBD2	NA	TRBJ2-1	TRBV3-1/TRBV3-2	TGTGCCCGCAGCCAAGATCATGGGGAGAGGGCGGGAGGGCTCCACAATGAGCAGTTCTTC	CARSQDHGERAGGLHNEQFF
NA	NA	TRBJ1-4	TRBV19	TGTGCCAGTAGTATCGGTGGGGGTGACAGGAGATTAATGGAAAAACTGTTTTTT	CASSIGGGDRRLMEKLFF
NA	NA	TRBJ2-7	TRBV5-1	TGCGCCAGCAGCCCCAGCCACAGGACGAGCTCCTACGAGCAGTACTTC	CASSPSHRTSSYEQYF
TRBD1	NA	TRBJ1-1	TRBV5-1	TGCGCCAGCAGCCCGGACAGGGGCCCTGAAGCTTTCTTT	CASSPDRGPEAFF
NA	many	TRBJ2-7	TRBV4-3	TGCGCCAGCAGCCAAGATATAGCGGCCACCTACGAGCAGTACTTC	CASSQDIAATYEQYF
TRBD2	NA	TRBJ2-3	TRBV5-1	TGCGCCAGCAGCACTACCCCTCGCGGGGGGGCGGGGGATACGCAGTATTTT	CASSTTPRGGAGDTQYF
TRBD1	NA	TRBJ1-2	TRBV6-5	TGTGCCAGCAGTAAGGACAGGGGAAGGGATGGCTACACCTTC	CASSKDRGRDGYTF
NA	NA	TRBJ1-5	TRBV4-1	TGCGCCAGCAGCCAAGGAATACTCTGGAGCAATCAGCCCCAGCATTTT	CASSQGILWSNQPQHF
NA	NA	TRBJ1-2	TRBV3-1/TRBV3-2	TGTGCCAGCAGCCAAGATTTAAAGGGGTGGAATGGCTACACCTTC	CASSQDLKGWNGYTF
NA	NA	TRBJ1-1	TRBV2	TGTGCCAGCAGTGAACATTTTAGTGGGGGGACTGAAGCTTTCTTT	CASSEHFSGGTEAFF
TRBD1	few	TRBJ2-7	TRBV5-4	TGTGCCAGCAGCTTGTCTGGGACAGGGGGCGCAGAGCAGTACTTC	CASSLSGTGGAEQYF
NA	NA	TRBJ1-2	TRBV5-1	TGCGCCAGCAGCTTTGATGAGGGGGGGAGAGGCTACACCTTC	CASSFDEGGRGYTF
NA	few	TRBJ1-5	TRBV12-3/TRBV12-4	TGTGCCAGCAGTCCAGGGTTCAGACAGCCCCAGCATTTT	CASSPGFRQPQHF
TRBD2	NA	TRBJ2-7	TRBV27	TGTGCCAGCAGTTTTAGCGGGCCCTACGAGCAGTACTTC	CASSFSGPYEQYF
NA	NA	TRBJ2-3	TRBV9	TGTGCCAGCAGTACGGGAGCTACTAGCACAGATACGCAGTATTTT	CASSTGATSTDTQYF
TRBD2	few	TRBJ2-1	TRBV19	TGTGCCAGTAGTATAGCTGGCGGGAGCATCAATGAGCAGTTCTTC	CASSIAGGSINEQFF
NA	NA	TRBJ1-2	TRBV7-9	TGTGCCAGCAGCAAACCGGGACAACCTACTAATGGCTACACCTTC	CASSKPGQPTNGYTF
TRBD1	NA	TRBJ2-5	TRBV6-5	TGTGCCAGCAGTTTGACAGGGGAAGAGACCCAGTACTTC	CASSLTGEETQYF
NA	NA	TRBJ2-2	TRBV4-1	TGCGCCACCAGGAACAGGGACACCGGGGAGCTGTTTTTT	CATRNRDTGELFF
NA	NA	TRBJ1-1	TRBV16	TGTGCCAGCAGTCAGGTCCTCAGGGGTTGGACTGAAGCTTTCTTT	CASSQVLRGWTEAFF
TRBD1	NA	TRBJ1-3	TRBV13	TGTGCCAGCAGCTCACAGGGGGGTGGTGGAAACACCATATATTTT	CASSSQGGGGNTIYF
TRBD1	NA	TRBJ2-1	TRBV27	TGTGCCAGCAGCCCCCGGGACAGGGCCTACAATGAGCAGTTCTTC	CASSPRDRAYNEQFF
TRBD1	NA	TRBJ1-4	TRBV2	TGTGCCAGCAGTGCACAACCGGGACAGCTGAATGAAAAACTGTTTTTT	CASSAQPGQLNEKLFF
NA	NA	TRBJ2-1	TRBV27	TGTGCCAGCTCCTCCTCACCCCGCGGCTACAATGAGCAGTTCTTC	CASSSSPRGYNEQFF
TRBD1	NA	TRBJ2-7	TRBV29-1	TGCAGCGTAACCCGGGACAGGGGTTACGAGCAGTACTTC	CSVTRDRGYEQYF
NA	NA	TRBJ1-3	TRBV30	TGTGCCTGGAGTCCTTTTGGAAACACCATATATTTT	CAWSPFGNTIYF
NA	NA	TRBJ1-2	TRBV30	TGTGCCTGGAGTGTACGGGACTATGGCTACACCTTC	CAWSVRDYGYTF
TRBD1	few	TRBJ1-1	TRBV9	TGTGCCAGCAGCGCCTCAGGGGGTGAAGCTTTCTTT	CASSASGGEAFF
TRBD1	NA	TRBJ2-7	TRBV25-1	TGTGCCAGCAGCCGACAGGGGGACGAGCAGTACTTC	CASSRQGDEQYF
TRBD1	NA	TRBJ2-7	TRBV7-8	TGTGCCAGCAGCCGTCCCCAAGAGGGGGCCGAGCAGTACTTC	CASSRPQEGAEQYF
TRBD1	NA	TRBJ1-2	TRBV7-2	TGTGCCAGCAGCTTAGTAGGAGAGGGACAGATATATGGCTACACCTTC	CASSLVGEGQIYGYTF
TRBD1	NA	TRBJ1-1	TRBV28	TGTGCCAGCAGCCGGGACAGGGTGAACACTGAAGCTTTCTTT	CASSRDRVNTEAFF
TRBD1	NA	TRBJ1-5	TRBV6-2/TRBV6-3	TGTGCCAGCAGCCGGACAGGGAGGAATCAGCCCCAGCATTTT	CASSRTGRNQPQHF
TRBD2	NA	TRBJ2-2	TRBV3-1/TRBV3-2	TGTGCCAGCAGCCAAGAGGGAATAGCGGGGGGATCGAACACCGGGGAGCTGTTTTTT	CASSQEGIAGGSNTGELFF
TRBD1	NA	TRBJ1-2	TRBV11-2	TGTGCCAGCAGCTGGGACAGGGGAGTTGATGGCTACACCTTC	CASSWDRGVDGYTF
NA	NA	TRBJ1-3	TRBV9	TGTGCCAGCAGCCCAGGGGCTAGCTCTGGAAACACCATATATTTT	CASSPGASSGNTIYF
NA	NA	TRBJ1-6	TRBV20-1	TGCAGTGCTAGTCTGGACAGATTAAATTCACCCCTCCACTTT	CSASLDRLNSPLHF
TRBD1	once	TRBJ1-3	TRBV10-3	TGTGCCATCAGTGTGACAGGGTACTCTGGAAACACCATATATTTT	CAISVTGYSGNTIYF